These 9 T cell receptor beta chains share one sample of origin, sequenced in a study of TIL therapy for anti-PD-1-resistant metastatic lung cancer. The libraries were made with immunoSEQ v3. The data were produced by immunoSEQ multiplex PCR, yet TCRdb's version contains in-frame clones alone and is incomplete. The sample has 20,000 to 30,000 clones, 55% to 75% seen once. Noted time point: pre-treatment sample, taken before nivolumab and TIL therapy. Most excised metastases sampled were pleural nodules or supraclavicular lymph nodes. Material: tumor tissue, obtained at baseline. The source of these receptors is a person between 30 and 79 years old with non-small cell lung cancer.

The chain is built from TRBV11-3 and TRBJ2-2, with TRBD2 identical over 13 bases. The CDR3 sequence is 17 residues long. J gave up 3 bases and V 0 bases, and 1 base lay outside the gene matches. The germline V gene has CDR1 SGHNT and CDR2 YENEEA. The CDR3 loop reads CASSLEGLAGHTGELFF. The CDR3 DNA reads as TGTGCCAGCAGCTTAGAGGGACTAGCGGGGCACACCGGGGAGCTGTTTTTT.

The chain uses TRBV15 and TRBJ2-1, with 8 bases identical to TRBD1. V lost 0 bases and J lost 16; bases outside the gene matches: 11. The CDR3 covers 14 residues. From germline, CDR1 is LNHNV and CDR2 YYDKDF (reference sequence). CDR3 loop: CATSRDLEGQVDFF. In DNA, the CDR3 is TGTGCCACCAGCAGAGATCTAGAGGGACAGGTGGATTTCTTC.

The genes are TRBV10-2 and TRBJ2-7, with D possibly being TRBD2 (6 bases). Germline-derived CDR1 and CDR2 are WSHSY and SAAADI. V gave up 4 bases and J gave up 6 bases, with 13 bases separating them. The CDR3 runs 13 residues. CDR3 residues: CASSVGGKGEQYF. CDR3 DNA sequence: TGCGCCAGCAGTGTCGGGGGAAAAGGCGAGCAGTACTTC.

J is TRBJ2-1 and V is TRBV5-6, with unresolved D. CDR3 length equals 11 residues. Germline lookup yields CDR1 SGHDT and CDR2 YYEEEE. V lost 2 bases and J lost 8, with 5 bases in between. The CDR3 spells CASSFEYEQFF. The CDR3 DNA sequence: TGTGCCAGCAGCTTTGAGTATGAGCAGTTCTTC.

CDR3 amino acids: CASSEGIGGGKNIQYF. Here the CDR3 DNA reads TGTGCCAGCAGTGAAGGTATTGGGGGCGGCAAAAACATTCAGTACTTC. The V gene is TRBV6-1, the J gene TRBJ2-4, with D perhaps TRBD1 (6 bases). The length of the CDR3 is 16 residues. Germline-derived CDR1 and CDR2 are MNHNS and SASEGT. Trimming pared 1 base from V and 3 bases from J, leaving 13 bases between.

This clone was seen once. As DNA, the CDR3 is TGTGCCAGCAGCTTACAGGATTTTGGCTACACCTTC. Its translation: CASSLQDFGYTF. V gene TRBV7-2 combines with J gene TRBJ1-2; no reliable D call. This CDR3 has 12 residues. With 2 bases removed from V and 7 bases from J, the gap between germline ends came to 8 bases. Germline lookup yields CDR1 SGHTA and CDR2 FQGNSA.

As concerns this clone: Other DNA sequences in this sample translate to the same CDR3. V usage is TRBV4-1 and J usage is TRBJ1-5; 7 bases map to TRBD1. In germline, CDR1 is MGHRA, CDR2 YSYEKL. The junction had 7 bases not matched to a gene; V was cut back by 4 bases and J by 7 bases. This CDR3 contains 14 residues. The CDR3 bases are TGCGCCAGCAGCCCAAGACAGGGCGTGCAGCCCCAGCATTTT. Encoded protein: CASSPRQGVQPQHF.

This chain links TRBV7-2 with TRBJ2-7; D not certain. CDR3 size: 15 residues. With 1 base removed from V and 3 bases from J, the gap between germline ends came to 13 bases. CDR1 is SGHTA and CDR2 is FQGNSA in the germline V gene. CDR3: CASSLVPAGYYEQYF. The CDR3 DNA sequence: TGTGCCAGCAGCTTAGTTCCCGCCGGTTACTACGAGCAGTACTTC.

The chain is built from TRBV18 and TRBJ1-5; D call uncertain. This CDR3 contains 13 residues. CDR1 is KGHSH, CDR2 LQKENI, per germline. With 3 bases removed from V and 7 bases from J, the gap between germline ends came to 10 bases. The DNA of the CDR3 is TGTGCCAGCTCACCCAACCGATACCAGCCCCAGCATTTT. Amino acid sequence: CASSPNRYQPQHF.